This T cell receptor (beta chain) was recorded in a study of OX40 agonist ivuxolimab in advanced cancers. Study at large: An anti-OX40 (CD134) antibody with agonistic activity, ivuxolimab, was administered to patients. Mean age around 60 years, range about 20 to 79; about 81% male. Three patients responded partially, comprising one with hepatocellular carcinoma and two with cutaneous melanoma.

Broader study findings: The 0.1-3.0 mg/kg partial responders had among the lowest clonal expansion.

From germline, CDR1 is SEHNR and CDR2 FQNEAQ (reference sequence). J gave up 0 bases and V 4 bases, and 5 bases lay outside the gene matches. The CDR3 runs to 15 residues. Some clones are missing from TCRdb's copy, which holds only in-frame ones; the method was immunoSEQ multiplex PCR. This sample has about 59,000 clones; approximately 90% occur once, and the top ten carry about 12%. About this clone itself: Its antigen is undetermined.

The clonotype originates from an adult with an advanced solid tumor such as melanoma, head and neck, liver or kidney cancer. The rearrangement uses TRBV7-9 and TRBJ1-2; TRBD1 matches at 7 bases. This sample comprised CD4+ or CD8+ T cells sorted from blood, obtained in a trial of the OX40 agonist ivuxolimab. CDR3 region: CASSSTGTANYGYTF. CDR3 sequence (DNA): TGTGCCAGCAGCTCAACCGGGACAGCTAACTATGGCTACACCTTC. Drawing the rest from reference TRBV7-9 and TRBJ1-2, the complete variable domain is DTGVSQNPRHKITKRGQNVTFRCDPISEHNRLYWYRQTLGQGPEFLTYFQNEAQLEKSRLLSDRFSAERPKGSFSTLEIQRTEQGDSAMYLCASSSTGTANYGYTFGSGTRLTVV.